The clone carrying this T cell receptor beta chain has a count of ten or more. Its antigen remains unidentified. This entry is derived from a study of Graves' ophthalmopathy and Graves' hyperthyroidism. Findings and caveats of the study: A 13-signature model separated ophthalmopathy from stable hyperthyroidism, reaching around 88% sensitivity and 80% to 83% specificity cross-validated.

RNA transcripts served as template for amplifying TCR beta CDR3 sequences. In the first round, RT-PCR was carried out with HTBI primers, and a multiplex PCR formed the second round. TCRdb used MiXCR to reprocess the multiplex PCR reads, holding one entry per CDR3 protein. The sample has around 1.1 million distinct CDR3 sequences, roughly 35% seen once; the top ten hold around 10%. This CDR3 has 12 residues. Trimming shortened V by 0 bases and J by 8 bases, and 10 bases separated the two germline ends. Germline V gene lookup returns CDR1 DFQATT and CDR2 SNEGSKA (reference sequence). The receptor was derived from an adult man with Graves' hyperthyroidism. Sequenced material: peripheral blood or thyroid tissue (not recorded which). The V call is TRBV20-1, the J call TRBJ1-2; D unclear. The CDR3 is CSARDPDRGYTF. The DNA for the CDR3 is TGCAGTGCTAGAGATCCCGACCGCGGCTACACCTTC.